This TCR beta chain came from a study of CD8 T cells in ankylosing spondylitis (dated by TCRdb to 2015 to 2018). Some background on the complete study: T cell receptor beta repertoires were profiled in healthy donors and ankylosing spondylitis patients so that disease-linked TCR variants could be found. The full study cohort was made up of under 30 ankylosing spondylitis patients and 95 to 130 healthy donors. Peripheral blood samples were taken, and synovial fluid was additionally collected from ankylosing spondylitis patients.

General conclusions and limits of the study: According to the report, matched synovial fluid samples from ankylosing spondylitis patients were significantly enriched for the disease-linked clones. A TCR beta motif made up of several highly homologous amino acid variants appeared to be characteristic of blood from ankylosing spondylitis patients. Some TCR beta motif variants had previously been reported in synovial fluid and blood of reactive arthritis patients, which suggested common disease-initiation mechanisms. The disease-linked clones showed a CD8+ phenotype and occurred at relatively low frequencies in peripheral blood.

This clonotype occurred many times. Its antigen is unknown. Nothing much larger sits one base from this clone, and base qualities are not available. Relative to germline, V is 7 bases shorter and J is 3 bases shorter, with 16 bases between their ends. The CDR3 goes from the cysteine to the phenylalanine over 14 residues. The retained sequence is limited to the CDR3, 42 bases, with the frame set at the first base. CDR1 DFQATT and CDR2 SNEGSKA are derived from the germline V gene (reference sequence). Sequencing instrument: Illumina HiSeq 2500. Quantitative 5'-RACE with molecular barcodes was the method used to prepare the TCR beta libraries. For the original study's pipeline: Disease-linked TCR variants were identified with a new computational method built on a probabilistic model of VDJ rearrangement. Using fastp at Q25 and MiXCR, TCRdb reprocessed the public reads and kept productive beta chains. Each CDR3 protein appears once, grouped with its most common genes and DNA. None of the V and J calls come from the authors' own analysis; TCRdb made them. Recorded for this sample are 150,000 to 200,000 distinct CDR3 sequences; about an eighth of them occurred a single time. The biggest ten clones account for approximately 10% of the sample.

This receptor was taken from a female donor with ankylosing spondylitis or in good health (not recorded which). The rearranged chain carries TRBV20-1 and TRBJ1-5; tentative D gene TRBD1, with 6 bases matching. Sequenced sample: blood, either unsorted or a sorted T cell fraction (not recorded which). CDR3 loop: CSVHGQLVNQPQHF. The DNA reads TGCAGTGTTCACGGACAGTTAGTCAATCAGCCCCAGCATTTT.